A single sample is the source of the 23 T cell receptor beta chains below, sequenced in a study of molecular identifiers for immune sequencing clone quantification (dated by TCRdb to 2016 to 2019). Library generation was performed with PCR. Sequenced on a NextSeq 500. TCRdb redid the processing of the public reads, applying fastp at Q25 and MiXCR, and retained in-frame beta chains. Each entry merges the rows of one CDR3 protein and shows their most common DNA and genes. The sample table contains hundreds of thousands of distinct CDR3 sequences; only one count was recorded for 25% of them. 0.75% to 0.8% of the sample rests with the top ten. The sequencing input was naive CD8+ T cells from blood, with Jurkat cell RNA spiked in. The cell subset or site label for this specimen denotes: FACS-sorted CD8+CD4-CCR7+CD45RA+ naive T cells. The receptors stem from a human donor in good health. Some libraries in this study had Jurkat cell RNA spiked in.

Points on this clonotype: The CDR3 does not close with the conserved phenylalanine or tryptophan, likely indicating a read error. CDR3 DNA sequence: TGTGCCAGCAGTGTACAGGGTATTAATCAGCCCCAGCATTGT. Its protein product is CASSVQGINQPQHC. This chain links TRBV27 with TRBJ1-5; D possibly corresponds to TRBD1 (6 bases). The CDR3 runs to 14 residues. Germline lookup yields CDR1 MNHEY and CDR2 SMNVEV (reference sequence). V dropped 5 bases and J dropped 4 bases, with 12 bases sitting between them.

CDR3 sequence reads: CSATPSRGEPGNTIYF. DNA for the CDR3: TGCAGTGCTACCCCCTCCAGGGGGGAGCCTGGAAACACCATATATTTT. The chain recombines TRBV20-1 with TRBJ1-3, with 7 bases matching TRBD1. V was pared by 4 bases and J by 2 bases, with 11 bases of the junction left unmatched. The CDR3 is 16 amino acids. Germline CDR1 reads DFQATT; CDR2 reads SNEGSKA (reference sequence).

The J gene is TRBJ2-2, the V gene TRBV30; D perhaps matches TRBD2 (6 bases). Looked up from germline, CDR1 is GTSNPN and CDR2 is SVGIG (reference sequence). The CDR3 extends over 13 amino acids. V lost 3 bases and J lost 6, with 11 bases in between. CDR3 region: CAWRPPGAGELFF. CDR3 nucleotide sequence: TGTGCCTGGAGGCCCCCGGGGGCCGGGGAGCTGTTTTTT.

This rearrangement joins TRBV13 to TRBJ2-3; 8 bases match TRBD2. The V and J ends lost 6 bases and 0 bases, in that order; junction bases with no gene match: 8. Germline V gives CDR1 PRHDT, CDR2 FYEKMQ (reference sequence). The CDR3 contains 16 residues. The CDR3 loop reads CASRGISGASTDTQYF. The CDR3 DNA reads TGTGCCAGCAGAGGGATTAGCGGGGCTAGCACAGATACGCAGTATTTT.

This clonotype has a count of ten or more. This chain links TRBV4-3 with TRBJ2-7, with 9 bases lining up with TRBD1. Germline CDR1 is LGHNA and CDR2 is YSLEER. The V gene end was trimmed by 4 bases and the J gene end by 0 bases; junction bases not matched to a gene: 4. The CDR3 consists of 15 residues. The CDR3 coding sequence is TGCGCCAGCAGCCCGGGGACAGGGCTCTCCTACGAGCAGTACTTC. Amino acid sequence: CASSPGTGLSYEQYF.

The chain joins TRBV12-3 or TRBV12-4 to TRBJ1-3; tentative D call: TRBD1 (5 bases). V was pared by 5 bases and J by 0 bases, with 17 bases between. The CDR3 totals 17 residues. CDR3 sequence: CASSQPGHFSSGNTIYF. Here the CDR3 DNA reads TGTGCCAGCAGTCAACCCGGACACTTCAGCTCTGGAAACACCATATATTTT.

Remarks on this clonotype: The junction differs from germline at one of its ends, possibly a read error. The chain recombines TRBV11-2 with TRBJ2-1, with 9 bases lining up with TRBD2. This CDR3 contains 15 residues. The germline V gene encodes CDR1 SGHAT and CDR2 FQNNGV. The CDR3 region is CAGSDPSGIRNEQFF. The CDR3 nucleotides are TGTGCCGGCAGCGATCCTAGCGGGATAAGAAATGAGCAGTTCTTC.

This clonotype was detected a few times. The chain combines TRBV7-3 with TRBJ2-5, with 7 bases that match TRBD2. CDR1 is SGHTA and CDR2 is FQGTGA in the germline V gene. V shed 6 bases, J shed 2 bases, and the junction held 9 bases outside the gene matches. This CDR3 is 15 amino acids long. The CDR3 DNA follows: TGTGCCAGCAGTGCTATCGGGGGGAGGCAAGAGACCCAGTACTTC. Protein product: CASSAIGGRQETQYF.

V usage is TRBV11-2 and J usage is TRBJ2-7; D possibly corresponds to TRBD2 (6 bases). Germline CDR1 reads SGHAT; CDR2 reads FQNNGV. This CDR3 region has 14 residues. V was shortened by 5 bases and J by 4 bases, with 15 bases between the two germline ends. The CDR3 DNA is TGTGCCAGCAGCCCAGTAAGGCGGGAATACGAGCAGTACTTC. Amino acids: CASSPVRREYEQYF.

This clonotype was counted a few times. V usage is TRBV13 and J usage is TRBJ2-7; the D gene is possibly TRBD2 (5 bases). V dropped 1 base and J dropped 5 bases, with 12 bases sitting between them. The CDR3 has 14 residues. CDR1 and CDR2 (germline): PRHDT, FYEKMQ (reference sequence). The CDR3 nucleotides read TGTGCCAGCAGCTTAGCCTCGGGAATCCACGAGCAGTACTTC. Its protein product is CASSLASGIHEQYF.

The rearrangement uses TRBV12-3 or TRBV12-4 and TRBJ1-5; 8 nucleotides align to TRBD1. The CDR3 length is 13 residues. J lost 7 bases, V lost 6 bases, and 5 bases had no gene match. CDR3 in DNA: TGTGCCAGCAGCCTACAGGGGGTACAGCCCCAGCATTTT. It translates to CASSLQGVQPQHF.

As concerns this clonotype: This may be a read error, as it is one base from a much larger clone. This rearrangement joins TRBV5-4 to TRBJ2-2; the D is unclear. The CDR3 consists of 12 residues. Germline V lookup: CDR1 SGHNT, CDR2 YYREEE (reference sequence). Trimming cost V 6 bases and J 1 base, with 4 bases left between them. This CDR3 is CASNQNTGELFF. The CDR3 DNA is TGTGCCAGCAACCAGAACACCGGGGAGCTGTTTTTT.

A word on this clonotype: In this CDR3 the conserved last residue, phenylalanine or tryptophan, is missing, so a read error is likely. The rearrangement links TRBV20-1 to TRBJ2-7; 8 nucleotides align to TRBD1. V shed 3 bases, J shed 1 base, and the junction held 5 bases outside the gene matches. Germline CDR1 DFQATT, CDR2 SNEGSKA (reference sequence). The CDR3 contains 14 residues. The CDR3 DNA follows: TGCAGTGCTAGGGAGACAGGGGTGTCCTACGAGCAGTACATC. It is translated as CSARETGVSYEQYI.

This clonotype was observed a handful of times. The chain employs TRBV20-1 and TRBJ2-7; perhaps TRBD2 as D (6 bases). CDR1 is DFQATT, CDR2 SNEGSKA, per germline (reference sequence). Trimming removed 6 bases from V and 7 bases from J, with 19 bases in between. The CDR3 runs 13 residues. CDR3 amino acids: CSALPDMAGEQYF. As DNA, the CDR3 is TGCAGTGCCCTACCCGACATGGCGGGGGAGCAGTACTTC.

This clonotype was seen at least ten times. The chain links TRBV28 to TRBJ2-3, with a possible D match to TRBD2 (5 bases). This CDR3 spans 15 amino acids. Germline V gene sequence: CDR1 MDHEN, CDR2 SYDVKM. Trimming took 5 bases from V and 5 from J, leaving 17 bases between them. CDR3 amino acids: CASSIKAGVGDTQYF. In DNA, the CDR3 is TGTGCCAGCAGTATAAAGGCGGGTGTAGGAGATACGCAGTATTTT.

This clonotype was seen repeatedly, ten times or more. The J gene is TRBJ2-7, the V gene TRBV5-4; 8 nucleotides align to TRBD2. The CDR3 totals 16 residues. With 4 bases clipped from V and 2 bases from J, the junction kept 11 bases outside the gene matches. Germline CDR1 SGHNT, CDR2 YYREEE (reference sequence). CDR3 in amino acids: CASSPGGQGLTYEQYF. CDR3 DNA: TGTGCCAGCAGCCCGGGAGGGCAGGGACTTACCTACGAGCAGTACTTC.

The chain links TRBV7-2 to TRBJ2-1; D may be TRBD1 (5 bases). The CDR3 is 12 amino acids. V lost 4 bases to trimming and J lost 7 bases, with 8 bases between them. Germline V gene data show CDR1 as SGHTA and CDR2 as FQGNSA. CDR3 residues: CASSYNRNEQFF. CDR3 nucleotides: TGTGCCAGCAGCTACAACAGGAATGAGCAGTTCTTC.

This clonotype was seen many times. This chain uses TRBV6-1 with TRBJ2-3; TRBD2 might be the D (7 bases). Germline V lookup: CDR1 MNHNS, CDR2 SASEGT. Trimming removed 1 base from V and 6 bases from J, with 20 bases in between. The CDR3 extends over 17 amino acids. The CDR3 reads CASSEGYWGGIMDTQYF. CDR3 DNA sequence: TGTGCCAGCAGTGAAGGCTATTGGGGGGGCATCATGGATACGCAGTATTTT.

This clonotype showed up many times. The gene calls are TRBV29-1 and TRBJ1-1; perhaps TRBD1 as D (5 bases). V was shortened by 2 bases and J by 6 bases, with 13 bases between the two germline ends. This CDR3 contains 13 residues. Per the germline V gene, CDR1 is SQVTM and CDR2 is ANQGSEA. The CDR3 nucleotides are TGCAGCGTTGAACCCCAGGGTTCCGCTGAAGCTTTCTTT. It codes for CSVEPQGSAEAFF.

In the case of this clonotype: A single base separates this from a much larger clone, so it may be a read error. The chain employs TRBV2 and TRBJ2-3; D is unclear. The CDR3 loop spans 16 amino acids. Germline CDR1 reads SNHLY; CDR2 reads FYNNEI. CDR3 region: CACSGSGAEYTDTQYF. CDR3 DNA: TGTGCCTGCAGTGGGTCGGGTGCAGAATACACAGATACGCAGTATTTT.

In its sample, this clonotype was seen a few times. V is TRBV7-6 and J is TRBJ2-3; 8 nucleotides agree with TRBD1. CDR3 length equals 19 residues. Unmatched junction bases numbered 17, after V lost 5 bases and J lost 1 base. Germline CDR1 SGHVS, CDR2 FNYEAQ. CDR3 residues: CASSLDFYTGGAGTDTQYF. The CDR3 DNA follows: TGTGCCAGCAGCCTCGACTTTTATACAGGGGGTGCAGGCACAGATACGCAGTATTTT.

On this clonotype: Given a much more abundant clone one base away, this may be a read error. V gene TRBV30 combines with J gene TRBJ2-1; no firm D call. The CDR3 covers 14 residues. CDR1 and CDR2 (germline): GTSNPN, SVGIG (reference sequence). Deletions cut 3 bases from V and 9 bases from J, with 18 bases between. The CDR3 protein is CAWRAGLVFREQFF. CDR3 coding DNA: TGTGCCTGGAGAGCCGGGTTAGTATTTCGTGAGCAGTTCTTC.

This clonotype occurred many times. The rearrangement links TRBV5-1 to TRBJ2-7; TRBD2 might be the D (6 bases). Germline V gene lookup returns CDR1 SGHRS and CDR2 YFSETQ. The CDR3 is 13 residues long. Trimming removed 3 bases from V and 7 bases from J, with 14 bases in between. CDR3 nucleotides: TGCGCCAGCAGCTGGGGGACTTCTCGGGAGCAGTACTTC. The encoded protein is CASSWGTSREQYF.